This TCR beta chain was sequenced during a study of OX40 agonist ivuxolimab in advanced cancers. Study-wide context: Patients received the agonistic anti-OX40 (CD134) antibody ivuxolimab. Among those treated, three patients had partial responses, one with hepatocellular carcinoma and two with cutaneous melanoma. General study findings and limits: People who partly responded at 0.1-3.0 mg/kg had some of the least clonal expansion seen.

Only in-frame clones appear in the TCRdb table, and some are missing; sequencing was by immunoSEQ multiplex PCR. This sample yields 58,000 or so clones, of which 65% to 90% are seen a single time; less than 0.9% belongs to the top ten. The CDR3 is 14 amino acids. Losses at the gene ends were 6 bases for V and 10 bases for J; bases not matched to a gene: 6. Germline V lookup: CDR1 MNHEY, CDR2 SVGAGI. Remarks on this clone: What it recognizes is unknown.

The chain is built from TRBV6-5 and TRBJ2-1; 13 nucleotides agree with TRBD2. The sequenced sample was CD4+ or CD8+ T cells sorted from blood, obtained in a trial of the OX40 agonist ivuxolimab. The TCR sequence derives from an adult with an advanced solid tumor such as melanoma, head and neck, liver or kidney cancer. The CDR3 reads CASSGLAGVSEQFF. The CDR3 DNA sequence: TGTGCCAGCAGCGGACTAGCGGGAGTTTCGGAGCAGTTCTTC.